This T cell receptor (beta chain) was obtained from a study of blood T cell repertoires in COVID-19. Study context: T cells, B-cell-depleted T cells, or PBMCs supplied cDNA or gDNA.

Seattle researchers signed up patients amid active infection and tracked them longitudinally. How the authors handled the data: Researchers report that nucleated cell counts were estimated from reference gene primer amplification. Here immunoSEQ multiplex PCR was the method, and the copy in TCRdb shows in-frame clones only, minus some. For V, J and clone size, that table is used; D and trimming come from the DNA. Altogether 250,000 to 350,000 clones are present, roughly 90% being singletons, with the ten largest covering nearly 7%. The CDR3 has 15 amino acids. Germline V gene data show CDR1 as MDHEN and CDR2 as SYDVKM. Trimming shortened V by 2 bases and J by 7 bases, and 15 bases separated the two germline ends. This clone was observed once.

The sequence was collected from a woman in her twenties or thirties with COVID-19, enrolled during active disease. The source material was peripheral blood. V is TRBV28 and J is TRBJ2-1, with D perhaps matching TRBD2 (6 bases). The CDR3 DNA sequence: TGTGCCAGCAGTTTAGTAGCGGCCCATCGGAATGAGCAGTTCTTC. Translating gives CASSLVAAHRNEQFF.